This T cell receptor beta chain was recorded in a study of Ad26.COV2.S vaccination and SARS-CoV-2 variants. Study overall: This donor came from the COV1001 trial of Ad26.COV2.S. Ad26.COV2.S was injected intramuscularly once or twice, 56 days apart. Study-wide results and caveats: People who got the vaccine had more spike-specific TCR breadth than people who got placebo. Quantification of TCR breadth and depth may have yielded underestimates of total T cell responses.

CDR1 MNHNS and CDR2 SASEGT come from the germline V gene. Trimming stripped 1 base from V and 0 bases from J, with 3 bases between. The CDR3 extends over 14 amino acids. Profiled with immunoSEQ multiplex PCR; TCRdb holds only in-frame clones, not every one. Of around 450,000 clones in the sample, 75% to 95% are singletons; the top ten hold 10% to 15%. Treatment described: 19 received Ad26.COV2.S at low or high dose, single or two shots; about 5 received placebo; per-sample allocation not given. Samples were taken on day 63 after the first vaccine or placebo injection. Details on this clone: Its antigen is unknown.

The source was peripheral blood, collected in a trial of Ad26.COV2.S vaccine versus placebo. The receptor was isolated from a person between 18 and 60 years old who received the Ad26.COV2.S COVID-19 vaccine or a placebo. This rearrangement joins TRBV6-1 to TRBJ1-4; D remains unclear. The CDR3 sequence: CASSEGATNEKLFF. The CDR3 DNA reads TGTGCCAGCAGTGAAGGTGCAACTAATGAAAAACTGTTTTTT.